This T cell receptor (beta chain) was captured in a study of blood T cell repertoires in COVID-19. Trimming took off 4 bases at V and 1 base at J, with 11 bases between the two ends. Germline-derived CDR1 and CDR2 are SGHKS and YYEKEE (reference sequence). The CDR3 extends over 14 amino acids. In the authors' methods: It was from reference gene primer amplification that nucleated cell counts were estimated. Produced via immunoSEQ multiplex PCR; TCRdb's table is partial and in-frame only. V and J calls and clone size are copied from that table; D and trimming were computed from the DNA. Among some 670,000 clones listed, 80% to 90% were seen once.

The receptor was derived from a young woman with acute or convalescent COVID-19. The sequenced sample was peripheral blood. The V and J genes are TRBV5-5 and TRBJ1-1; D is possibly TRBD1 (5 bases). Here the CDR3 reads CASSQTRANTEAFF. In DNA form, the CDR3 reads TGTGCCAGCAGCCAAACCAGGGCGAACACTGAAGCTTTCTTT.